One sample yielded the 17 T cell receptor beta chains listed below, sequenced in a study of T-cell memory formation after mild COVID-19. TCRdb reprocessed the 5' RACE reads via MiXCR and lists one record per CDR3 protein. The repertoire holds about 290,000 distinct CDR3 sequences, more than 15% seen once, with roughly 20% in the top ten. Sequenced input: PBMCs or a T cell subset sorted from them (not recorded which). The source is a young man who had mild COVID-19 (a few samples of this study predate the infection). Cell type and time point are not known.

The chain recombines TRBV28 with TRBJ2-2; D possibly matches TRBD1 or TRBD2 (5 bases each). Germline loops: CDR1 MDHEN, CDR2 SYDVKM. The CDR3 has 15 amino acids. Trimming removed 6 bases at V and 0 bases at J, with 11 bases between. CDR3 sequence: CASRNWGSNTGELFF. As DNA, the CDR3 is TGTGCCAGCAGAAATTGGGGGTCGAACACCGGGGAGCTGTTTTTT.

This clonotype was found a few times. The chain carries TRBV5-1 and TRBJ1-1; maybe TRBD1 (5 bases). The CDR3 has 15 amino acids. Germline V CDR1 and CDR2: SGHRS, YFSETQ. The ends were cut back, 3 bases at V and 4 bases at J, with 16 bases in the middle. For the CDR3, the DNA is TGCGCCAGCAGCTGGGGTTTCTCAGGGCTCACTGAAGCTTTCTTT. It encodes CASSWGFSGLTEAFF.

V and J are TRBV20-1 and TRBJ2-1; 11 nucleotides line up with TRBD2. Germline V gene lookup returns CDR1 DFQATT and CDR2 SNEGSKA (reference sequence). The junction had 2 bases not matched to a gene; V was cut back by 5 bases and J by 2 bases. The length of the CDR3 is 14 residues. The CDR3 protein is CSAPLAGAYNEQFF. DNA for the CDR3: TGCAGTGCTCCACTAGCGGGGGCCTACAATGAGCAGTTCTTC.

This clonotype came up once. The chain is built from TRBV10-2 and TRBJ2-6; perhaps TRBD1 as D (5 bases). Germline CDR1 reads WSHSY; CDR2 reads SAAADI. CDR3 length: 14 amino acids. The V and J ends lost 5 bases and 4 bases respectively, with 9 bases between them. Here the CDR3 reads CASSKGVGANVLTF. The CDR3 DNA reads TGCGCCAGCAGTAAAGGGGTCGGGGCCAACGTCCTGACTTTC.

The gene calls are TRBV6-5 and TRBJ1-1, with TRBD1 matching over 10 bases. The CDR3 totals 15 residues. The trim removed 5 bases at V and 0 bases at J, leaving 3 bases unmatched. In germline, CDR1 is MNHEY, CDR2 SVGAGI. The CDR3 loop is CASSRDRGLNTEAFF. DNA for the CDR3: TGTGCCAGCAGTCGGGACAGGGGACTGAACACTGAAGCTTTCTTT.

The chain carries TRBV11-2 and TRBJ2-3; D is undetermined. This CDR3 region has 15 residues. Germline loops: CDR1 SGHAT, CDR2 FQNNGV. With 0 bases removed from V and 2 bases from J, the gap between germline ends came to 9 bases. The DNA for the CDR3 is TGTGCCAGCAGCTTAGAAGGGCTTATCACAGATACGCAGTATTTT. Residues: CASSLEGLITDTQYF.

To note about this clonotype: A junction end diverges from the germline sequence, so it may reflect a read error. The CDR3 region is CASREGQGVSSYGYTF. The DNA of the CDR3 is TGTGCCAGCAGGGAAGGACAGGGGGTCTCCTCCTATGGCTACACCTTC. The chain couples TRBV6-1 to TRBJ1-2, with 10 bases identical to TRBD1. The germline V gene has CDR1 MNHNS and CDR2 SASEGT. CDR3 size: 16 residues.

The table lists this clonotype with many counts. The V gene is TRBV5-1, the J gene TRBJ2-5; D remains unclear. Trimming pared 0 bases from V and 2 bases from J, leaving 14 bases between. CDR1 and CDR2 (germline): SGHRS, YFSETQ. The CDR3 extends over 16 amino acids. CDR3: CASSLVSRKGQETQYF. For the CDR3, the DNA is TGCGCCAGCAGCTTGGTATCCAGAAAGGGACAAGAGACCCAGTACTTC.

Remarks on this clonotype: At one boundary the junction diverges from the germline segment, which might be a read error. The CDR3 reads CASSPDGPEAQYF. The CDR3 coding sequence is TGTGCCAGCAGTCCGGACGGACCAGAGGCCCAGTACTTC. V is TRBV28 and J is TRBJ2-5; D gene unclear. The CDR3 extends over 13 amino acids. Germline V CDR1 and CDR2: MDHEN, SYDVKM.

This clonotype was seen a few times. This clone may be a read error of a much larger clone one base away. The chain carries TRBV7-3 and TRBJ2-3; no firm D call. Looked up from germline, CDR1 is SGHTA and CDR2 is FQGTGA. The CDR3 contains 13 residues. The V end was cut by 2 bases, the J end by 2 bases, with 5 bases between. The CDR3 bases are TGTGCCAGCAGCTTAGCGGTCACAGATACGCAGTATTTT. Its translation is CASSLAVTDTQYF.

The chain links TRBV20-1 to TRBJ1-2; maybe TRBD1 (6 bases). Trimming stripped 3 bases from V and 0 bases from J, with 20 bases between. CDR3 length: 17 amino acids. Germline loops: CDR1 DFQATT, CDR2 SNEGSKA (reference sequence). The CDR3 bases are TGCAGTGCTAGCGAGGGGGGAAGTTGGTCGTCTAACTATGGCTACACCTTC. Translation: CSASEGGSWSSNYGYTF.

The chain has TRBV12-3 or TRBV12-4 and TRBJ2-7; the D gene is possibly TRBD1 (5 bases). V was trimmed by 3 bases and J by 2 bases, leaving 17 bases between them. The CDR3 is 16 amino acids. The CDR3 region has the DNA TGTGCCAGCAGTTTTTACAGGCCATACCAAACCTACGAGCAGTACTTC. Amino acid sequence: CASSFYRPYQTYEQYF.

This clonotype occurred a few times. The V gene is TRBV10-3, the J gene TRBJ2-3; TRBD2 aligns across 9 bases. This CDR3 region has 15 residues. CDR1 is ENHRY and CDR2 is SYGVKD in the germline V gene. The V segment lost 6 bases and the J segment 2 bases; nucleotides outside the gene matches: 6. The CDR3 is CAIRRTSEVTDTQYF. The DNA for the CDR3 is TGTGCCATCAGGCGGACTAGCGAGGTCACAGATACGCAGTATTTT.

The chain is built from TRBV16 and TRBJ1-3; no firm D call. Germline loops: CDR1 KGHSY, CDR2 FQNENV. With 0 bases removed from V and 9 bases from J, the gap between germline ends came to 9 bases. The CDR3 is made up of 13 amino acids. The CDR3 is CASSQSSVSTIYF. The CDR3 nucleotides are TGTGCCAGCAGCCAATCGTCTGTATCCACCATATATTTT.

The CDR3 here is CASSLAIRDRGRNYGYTF. The CDR3 nucleotides are TGTGCCAGCAGCTTAGCGATCCGGGACAGGGGGCGTAACTATGGCTACACCTTC. The chain couples TRBV7-6 to TRBJ1-2, with 12 bases that match TRBD1. This CDR3 is built from 18 residues. V was clipped by 0 bases and J by 1 base; unmatched bases: 6. Germline V lookup: CDR1 SGHVS, CDR2 FNYEAQ.

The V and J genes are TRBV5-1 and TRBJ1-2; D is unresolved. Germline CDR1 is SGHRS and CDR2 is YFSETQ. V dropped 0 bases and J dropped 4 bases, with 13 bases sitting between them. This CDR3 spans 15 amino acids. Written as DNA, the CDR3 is TGCGCCAGCAGCTTGGACCGGGGAACGTCCTATGGCTACACCTTC. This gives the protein CASSLDRGTSYGYTF.

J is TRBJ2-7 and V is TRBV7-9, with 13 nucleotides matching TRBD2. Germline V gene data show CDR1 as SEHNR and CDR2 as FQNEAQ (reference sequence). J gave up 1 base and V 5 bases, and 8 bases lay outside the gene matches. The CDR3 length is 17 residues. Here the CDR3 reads CASSAGLAGASSYEQYF. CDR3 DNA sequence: TGTGCCAGCAGCGCCGGACTAGCGGGGGCCTCATCCTACGAGCAGTACTTC. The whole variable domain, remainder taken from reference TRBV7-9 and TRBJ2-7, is DTGVSQNPRHKITKRGQNVTFRCDPISEHNRLYWYRQTLGQGPEFLTYFQNEAQLEKSRLLSDRFSAERPKGSFSTLEIQRTEQGDSAMYLCASSAGLAGASSYEQYFGPGTRLTVT.